These 7 T cell receptor beta chains were sequenced from one sample in a study of blood T cell repertoires in COVID-19. Clones were read by immunoSEQ multiplex PCR, and TCRdb kept only the in-frame ones, dropping some. This table holds approximately 140,000 clones, roughly 90% found once. The sequencing input was peripheral blood. These receptors were obtained from a man between 65 and 79 years old with active COVID-19.

CDR3 in DNA: TGTGCCAGCAGCCTCGGACAGGAACGGGTTATATATGGCTACACCTTC. As protein: CASSLGQERVIYGYTF. The rearrangement uses TRBV3-1 (or the pseudogene TRBV3-2) and TRBJ1-2, with 7 bases identical to TRBD1. This CDR3 comprises 16 residues. The V and J ends lost 4 bases and 5 bases, in that order; junction bases with no gene match: 13. Germline values: CDR1 LGHDT, CDR2 YNNKEL (reference sequence).

CDR3: CASARQGNQPQHF. The CDR3 bases are TGTGCCAGTGCCCGACAGGGTAATCAGCCCCAGCATTTT. The V gene is TRBV2, the J gene TRBJ1-5; 7 bases agree with TRBD1. This CDR3 has 13 amino acids. J lost 4 bases, V lost 9 bases, and 6 bases had no gene match. Per germline, CDR1 SNHLY and CDR2 FYNNEI. Based on the CDR3 plus reference TRBV2 and TRBJ1-5, the full variable domain is EPEVTQTPSHQVTQMGQEVILRCVPISNHLYFYWYRQILGQKVEFLVSFYNNEISEKSEIFDDQFSVERPDGSNFTLKIRSTKLEDSAMYFCASARQGNQPQHFGDGTRLSIL.

The rearrangement links TRBV9 to TRBJ2-3; 14 bases align to TRBD2. The length of the CDR3 is 16 residues. Germline CDR1 is SGDLS and CDR2 is YYNGEE. Germline trimming cut 5 bases from V and 7 bases from J; bases unmatched to any gene: 9. The CDR3 coding sequence is TGTGCCAGCAGTAGTGGGACTAGCGGGAGAGGAAATACGCAGTATTTT. It is translated as CASSSGTSGRGNTQYF.

V usage is TRBV7-6 and J usage is TRBJ1-1; D is unclear. CDR3 length: 16 amino acids. Trimming cost V 1 base and J 4 bases, with 16 bases left between them. Germline CDR1 is SGHVS and CDR2 is FNYEAQ. CDR3 DNA: TGTGCCAGCAGCTTAGTTCTTGGAGGACGTTTCACTGAAGCTTTCTTT. Encoded protein: CASSLVLGGRFTEAFF.

The rearrangement links TRBV30 to TRBJ1-2; TRBD1 aligns across 8 bases. After removal of 5 bases from V and 4 bases from J, the junction contained 15 bases not matched to a gene. The CDR3 length is 16 residues. Germline V gives CDR1 GTSNPN, CDR2 SVGIG (reference sequence). In DNA, the CDR3 is TGTGCCTGGGATAACTTCCCGGGACAGGCTTTCTATGGCTACACCTTC. Residues: CAWDNFPGQAFYGYTF.

This chain joins TRBV7-3 and TRBJ2-1, with 7 positions matching TRBD2. Germline V gene data show CDR1 as SGHTA and CDR2 as FQGTGA. With V trimmed by 1 base and J by 2 bases, 11 bases remained unmatched. This CDR3 is 18 amino acids long. The CDR3, as DNA: TGTGCCAGCAGCTTAAGGGCTAGCGGAGAGGGTACCTACAATGAGCAGTTCTTC. It is translated as CASSLRASGEGTYNEQFF.

The chain carries TRBV27 and TRBJ1-5, with D perhaps TRBD1 (6 bases). Germline V gives CDR1 MNHEY, CDR2 SMNVEV (reference sequence). CDR3 size: 15 residues. V lost 6 bases to trimming and J lost 2 bases, with 14 bases between them. The CDR3 here is CASRYTGRGNQPQHF. The CDR3 nucleotides are TGTGCCAGCAGGTACACAGGGAGGGGCAATCAGCCCCAGCATTTT.